One and the same sample provided the 2 T cell receptor beta chains below, sequenced in a study of shared T cell receptors in the human thymus. Clones were read by immunoSEQ multiplex PCR, and TCRdb kept only the in-frame ones, dropping some. The repertoire holds almost 550,000 clones, roughly 74% seen once, with roughly 0.013% in the top ten. This sample was also put to use in a study of human thymus T cells.

The sequenced sample was thymocytes. The receptors come from a boy under two years old with a congenital heart defect.

This rearrangement joins TRBV28 to TRBJ2-7; maybe TRBD2 (6 bases). V lost 3 bases and J 5 bases, leaving 23 bases between the germline ends. CDR1 is MDHEN and CDR2 is SYDVKM in the germline V gene. CDR3 length: 17 residues. The CDR3 loop reads CASSFRGLGQYFHEQYF. The CDR3 bases are TGTGCCAGCAGTTTTAGGGGACTGGGCCAGTATTTCCACGAGCAGTACTTC.

The V call is TRBV7-9, the J call TRBJ1-3; D not certain. The V end lost 3 bases, the J end lost 0 bases, and 9 bases lay between the germline ends. CDR3 length equals 15 residues. CDR1 is SEHNR, CDR2 FQNEAQ, per germline (reference sequence). CDR3: CASSLVAPSGNTIYF. Written as DNA, the CDR3 is TGTGCCAGCAGCTTGGTGGCACCCTCTGGAAACACCATATATTTT.